This TCR beta chain was found in a study of response to subunit inactivated influenza vaccine. Regarding the study as a whole: Seasonal influenza vaccination, on each occasion, was suggested by the authors to recruit few new T cells.

This clonotype turned up a few times. Its antigen is not identified. From the RT-PCR reads, TCRdb called clonotypes with MiXCR, one entry per CDR3 protein. Of hundreds of thousands of distinct CDR3 sequences listed, more than 15% are singletons. The CDR3 extends over 14 amino acids. In germline, CDR1 is SGHRS, CDR2 YFSETQ. Trimming stripped 2 bases from V and 4 bases from J, with 12 bases between. The sample here was CD4+ T cells sorted from PBMCs, taken around 25 months after vaccination. The rearrangement links TRBV5-1 to TRBJ1-2; perhaps TRBD1 as D (6 bases). The sequence was obtained from a man between 50 and 75 years old who received an inactivated influenza vaccine. CDR3 protein: CASSFKQGLYGYTF. CDR3 in DNA: TGCGCCAGCAGCTTCAAACAGGGTCTCTATGGCTACACCTTC. Combining the CDR3 with reference TRBV5-1 and TRBJ1-2 gives the whole variable domain KAGVTQTPRYLIKTRGQQVTLSCSPISGHRSVSWYQQTPGQGLQFLFEYFSETQRNKGNFPGRFSGRQFSNSRSEMNVSTLELGDSALYLCASSFKQGLYGYTFGSGTRLTVV.